The 8 T cell receptor beta chains in this list originate from one sample, sequenced in a study of cytomegalovirus exposure and HLA in healthy donors. Primers: 60 Vbeta forward and 13 Jbeta reverse. Using immunoSEQ multiplex PCR, the repertoire was profiled, and TCRdb retains in-frame clones only, with some absent. The table lists around 180,000 clones, 85% of them singletons. Source material: PBMCs. The receptors come from a boy younger than 10 in good health and CMV-seronegative.

This clone has only a few counts. The chain combines TRBV28 with TRBJ1-2; 11 positions agree with TRBD1. The germline CDR1 and CDR2 sequences are MDHEN and SYDVKM. The CDR3 contains 17 residues. V shed 2 bases, J shed 1 base, and the junction held 6 bases outside the gene matches. In DNA, the CDR3 is TGTGCCAGCAGTTTAAGTGGGACAGGGGGTTTTAACTATGGCTACACCTTC. Translation: CASSLSGTGGFNYGYTF.

This clone was recorded only once. Here the CDR3 DNA reads TGTGCCAGCAGGGTCAGGGAGAACACTGAAGCTTTCTTT. Protein: CASRVRENTEAFF. The rearrangement uses TRBV6-5 and TRBJ1-1, with a weak D call TRBD1 (5 bases). The CDR3 is 13 residues long. Germline CDR1 reads MNHEY; CDR2 reads SVGAGI. Trimming removed 6 bases from V and 1 base from J, with 9 bases in between.

V is TRBV7-8 and J is TRBJ2-3; no clear D. The CDR3 length is 12 residues. The V gene lost 6 bases and the J gene lost 10 bases, with 14 bases spanning the gap. CDR1 SGHVS and CDR2 FQNEAQ come from the germline V gene. CDR3 nucleotides: TGTGCCAGCAGATCGAATTCGAGTCCGCAGTATTTT. Amino acids: CASRSNSSPQYF.

The chain recombines TRBV6-6 with TRBJ2-5, with D possibly matching TRBD2 (6 bases). V shed 8 bases and J shed 5 bases, with 21 bases lying between them. This CDR3 comprises 15 residues. CDR1 MNHNY and CDR2 SVGAGI come from the germline V gene (reference sequence). The CDR3 nucleotides read TGTGCCAGCTTCTCGGGACTTCATGTTTCGGAGACCCAGTACTTC. Translated, it gives CASFSGLHVSETQYF.

The DNA for the CDR3 is TGTGCCAGCAGCTTGATGACGGGAGATAATTCACCCCTCCACTTT. This encodes CASSLMTGDNSPLHF. V usage is TRBV5-4 and J usage is TRBJ1-6; D unclear. Trimming pared 1 base from V and 5 bases from J, leaving 10 bases between. The CDR3 totals 15 residues. Germline V lookup: CDR1 SGHNT, CDR2 YYREEE (reference sequence). Looking up the rest from reference TRBV5-4 and TRBJ1-6 gives the full variable domain: ETGVTQSPTHLIKTRGQQVTLRCSSQSGHNTVSWYQQALGQGPQFIFQYYREEENGRGNFPPRFSGLQFPNYSSELNVNALELDDSALYLCASSLMTGDNSPLHFGNGTRLTVT.

The rearrangement links TRBV19 to TRBJ2-7, with D maybe TRBD1 (7 bases). The CDR3 runs to 15 residues. Germline lookup yields CDR1 LNHDA and CDR2 SQIVND (reference sequence). With 5 bases removed from V and 2 bases from J, the gap between germline ends came to 16 bases. The CDR3: CASSSQQGTAYEQYF. The CDR3, as DNA: TGTGCCAGTAGTTCACAACAGGGGACTGCCTACGAGCAGTACTTC.

The gene calls are TRBV28 and TRBJ1-6; no clear D gene. This CDR3 spans 15 amino acids. Looked up from germline, CDR1 is MDHEN and CDR2 is SYDVKM. Trimming cost V 6 bases and J 9 bases, with 18 bases left between them. The CDR3 loop is CASRIPTSPGSPLHF. The CDR3 region has the DNA TGTGCCAGCAGGATACCCACAAGCCCGGGTTCACCCCTCCACTTT.

The chain combines TRBV30 with TRBJ1-4; 7 positions agree with TRBD1. Germline loops: CDR1 GTSNPN, CDR2 SVGIG (reference sequence). The CDR3 sequence is 15 residues long. With 3 bases clipped from V and 0 bases from J, the junction kept 4 bases outside the gene matches. DNA for the CDR3: TGTGCCTGGAGGGTCCAGGGGGCAACTAATGAAAAACTGTTTTTT. Its protein product is CAWRVQGATNEKLFF. The full variable domain, rest sourced from reference TRBV30 and TRBJ1-4, is SQTIHQWPATLVQPVGSPLSLECTVEGTSNPNLYWYRQAAGRGLQLLFYSVGIGQISSEVPQNLSASRPQDRQFILSSKKLLLSDSGFYLCAWRVQGATNEKLFFGSGTQLSVL.